Listed here are 27 T cell receptor beta chains from one sample, sequenced in a study of OX40 agonist ivuxolimab in advanced cancers. Here immunoSEQ multiplex PCR was the method, and the copy in TCRdb shows in-frame clones only, minus some. The table lists approximately 15,000 clones, around three quarters of them singletons. Specimen: CD4+ or CD8+ T cells sorted from blood, collected in a trial of the OX40 agonist ivuxolimab. Every receptor here comes from an adult with an advanced solid tumor such as melanoma, head and neck, liver or kidney cancer.

The CDR3, as DNA: TGTGCCAGCAGCTTACCGCGGGGGAGGGGACCGAGGAACTATGGCTACACCTTC. Its translation: CASSLPRGRGPRNYGYTF. The chain uses TRBV7-8 and TRBJ1-2; D is possibly TRBD1 (5 bases). Per germline, CDR1 SGHVS and CDR2 FQNEAQ. CDR3 length: 18 residues. Trimming pared 2 bases from V and 2 bases from J, leaving 21 bases between.

Turning to this clone: A read error may account for a junction end that differs from germline. The V gene is TRBV6-1, the J gene TRBJ2-7, with 12 bases identical to TRBD1. There are 11 residues in the CDR3. CDR1 MNHNS and CDR2 SASEGT come from the germline V gene. CDR3 sequence (DNA): TGCGCAGTGGGACAGGGGGCCGAGCAGTACTTC. This encodes CAVGQGAEQYF.

V gene TRBV7-3 combines with J gene TRBJ2-1, with 7 bases matching TRBD1. V shed 5 bases and J 0 bases; nucleotides not matched to a gene: 4. This CDR3 region has 15 residues. Looked up from germline, CDR1 is SGHTA and CDR2 is FQGTGA. The CDR3 is CASSQDRSSYNEQFF. The CDR3 nucleotides read TGTGCCAGCAGCCAGGACAGGAGCTCCTACAATGAGCAGTTCTTC.

V is TRBV6-4 and J is TRBJ2-1; 10 nucleotides agree with TRBD2. Per the germline V gene, CDR1 is MRHNA and CDR2 is SNTAGT. V lost 3 bases, J lost 2 bases, and 1 base stayed unmatched. There are 15 residues in the CDR3. The CDR3 nucleotides are TGTGCCAGCAGTGAGCTAGCGGGGGCCTACAATGAGCAGTTCTTC. Amino acids: CASSELAGAYNEQFF.

The CDR3 DNA is TGTGCCAGCAGCGTAGCTAGGGGCGTAGCGGGAGGGCCGGATGAGCAGTTCTTC. Translating gives CASSVARGVAGGPDEQFF. The chain recombines TRBV9 with TRBJ2-1, with 11 bases identical to TRBD2. Germline V gene lookup returns CDR1 SGDLS and CDR2 YYNGEE. The J segment lost 8 bases and the V segment lost 0 bases, leaving 13 bases of the junction unmatched. This CDR3 has 18 amino acids.

The V and J genes are TRBV6-5 and TRBJ2-1; possibly TRBD1 for D (5 bases). V lost 8 bases and J 8 bases, leaving 13 bases between the germline ends. CDR3 length: 12 amino acids. The germline V gene encodes CDR1 MNHEY and CDR2 SVGAGI. The DNA for the CDR3 is TGTGCCAGCGCGGCAGGGCGGCATGAGCAGTTCTTC. The encoded protein is CASAAGRHEQFF.

The chain has TRBV18 and TRBJ2-1, with D hard to call. This CDR3 comprises 12 residues. Trimming removed 0 bases from V and 10 bases from J, with 7 bases in between. CDR1 and CDR2 (germline): KGHSH, LQKENI. The DNA for the CDR3 is TGTGCCAGCTCACCACCCCATTGGGAGCAGTTCTTC. Translation: CASSPPHWEQFF.

This rearrangement joins TRBV2 to TRBJ2-1, with 7 bases lining up with TRBD1. The germline V gene encodes CDR1 SNHLY and CDR2 FYNNEI. The CDR3 runs 16 residues. The trim removed 6 bases at V and 5 bases at J, leaving 13 bases unmatched. The CDR3 loop reads CASRGALQGDHNEQFF. DNA of the CDR3: TGTGCCAGCAGGGGAGCCCTCCAGGGGGATCACAATGAGCAGTTCTTC.

The chain uses TRBV4-2 and TRBJ2-7; 10 nucleotides align to TRBD2. The length of the CDR3 is 18 residues. Germline loops: CDR1 LGHNA, CDR2 YNFKEQ. V shed 0 bases, J shed 3 bases, and the junction held 11 bases outside the gene matches. The CDR3, as DNA: TGTGCCAGCAGCCAAGATGCGCTAGCGGGGGAGCTTCACTACGAGCAGTACTTC. Translation gives CASSQDALAGELHYEQYF.

The V call is TRBV2, the J call TRBJ1-1; no firm D call. The CDR3 loop spans 12 amino acids. CDR1 and CDR2 from the germline V gene are SNHLY and FYNNEI. V dropped 9 bases and J dropped 1 base, with 9 bases sitting between them. CDR3 region: CASQLENTEAFF. The CDR3 DNA is TGTGCCAGTCAGTTAGAGAACACTGAAGCTTTCTTT.

The CDR3 DNA is TGTGCCAGTAGTATATCGAGCTACAGCAACTCTGGAAACACCATATATTTT. Protein: CASSISSYSNSGNTIYF. V and J are TRBV19 and TRBJ1-3, with D uncertain. Trimming removed 2 bases from V and 0 bases from J, with 14 bases in between. There are 17 residues in the CDR3. Germline V gene lookup returns CDR1 LNHDA and CDR2 SQIVND (reference sequence). Complete variable domain (other parts from reference TRBV19 and TRBJ1-3): DGGITQSPKYLFRKEGQNVTLSCEQNLNHDAMYWYRQDPGQGLRLIYYSQIVNDFQKGDIAEGYSVSREKKESFPLTVTSAQKNPTAFYLCASSISSYSNSGNTIYFGEGSWLTVV.

This clone was seen only once. The chain recombines TRBV10-3 with TRBJ2-7; 9 nucleotides match TRBD1. The CDR3 consists of 15 residues. V lost 5 bases to trimming and J lost 3 bases; unmatched junction nucleotides: 8. Looked up from germline, CDR1 is ENHRY and CDR2 is SYGVKD. In nucleotides, the CDR3 is TGTGCCATCAGTCTGTCCCGGGACAGGGACTACGAGCAGTACTTC. It codes for CAISLSRDRDYEQYF.

This clone is judged large (0.1 to 1%). The chain couples TRBV4-2 to TRBJ2-7, with TRBD2 matching 8 bases. Germline CDR1 reads LGHNA; CDR2 reads YNFKEQ. V trimming: 0 bases; J trimming: 3 bases; junction bases outside the gene matches: 7. The CDR3 is made up of 16 amino acids. CDR3 sequence: CASSQEEAGARYEQYF. CDR3 DNA: TGTGCCAGCAGCCAAGAGGAAGCGGGGGCCCGCTACGAGCAGTACTTC.

The chain links TRBV9 to TRBJ2-1; possibly TRBD1 for D (6 bases). V was pared by 3 bases and J by 2 bases, with 12 bases between. CDR1 and CDR2 (germline): SGDLS, YYNGEE. This CDR3 spans 15 amino acids. The CDR3 reads CASSEQGNTYNEQFF. DNA for the CDR3: TGTGCCAGCAGCGAACAGGGAAACACCTACAATGAGCAGTTCTTC.

The chain joins TRBV6-5 to TRBJ2-7, with 7 positions matching TRBD2. The CDR3 has 16 amino acids. Germline CDR1 is MNHEY and CDR2 is SVGAGI. V was pared by 2 bases and J by 1 base, with 8 bases of the junction left unmatched. CDR3 in amino acids: CASSYGEGGISYEQYF. The DNA of the CDR3 is TGTGCCAGCAGTTACGGGGAGGGAGGAATATCCTACGAGCAGTACTTC.

This chain links TRBV30 with TRBJ2-7, with D hard to call. V lost 4 bases, J lost 3 bases, and 7 bases lay in between. The CDR3 runs to 11 residues. The germline V gene encodes CDR1 GTSNPN and CDR2 SVGIG (reference sequence). DNA for the CDR3: TGTGCCTGGAATGCAGGCTACGAGCAGTACTTC. The encoded protein is CAWNAGYEQYF.

The V gene is TRBV11-2, the J gene TRBJ1-1; D gene uncertain. Trimming pared 6 bases from V and 1 base from J, leaving 15 bases between. Per the germline V gene, CDR1 is SGHAT and CDR2 is FQNNGV. The CDR3 contains 15 residues. In DNA form, the CDR3 reads TGTGCCAGCAGAGAGTATTTCCCGCAGAACACTGAAGCTTTCTTT. Its protein product is CASREYFPQNTEAFF.

The rearrangement joins TRBV7-6 to TRBJ2-3; D is possibly TRBD2 (5 bases). The CDR3 spans 14 residues. The germline V and J ends were trimmed by 0 bases and 4 bases, with 8 bases remaining between them. The V gene's germline CDR1 is SGHVS and CDR2 FNYEAQ. Here the CDR3 reads CASSLASGADTQYF. CDR3 sequence (DNA): TGTGCCAGCAGCTTAGCCAGCGGCGCAGATACGCAGTATTTT.

The V gene is TRBV14, the J gene TRBJ2-3; 13 bases line up with TRBD2. There are 16 residues in the CDR3. CDR1 and CDR2 (germline): SGHDN, FVKESK. The J segment lost 5 bases and the V segment lost 4 bases, leaving 6 bases of the junction unmatched. The CDR3 DNA sequence: TGTGCCAGCAGCCCCCGGACTAGCGGGGGACGAGATACGCAGTATTTT. Encoded protein: CASSPRTSGGRDTQYF.

The J gene is TRBJ1-3, the V gene TRBV6-5, with 11 nucleotides matching TRBD1. The germline V gene has CDR1 MNHEY and CDR2 SVGAGI. V dropped 0 bases and J dropped 6; count of bases not matched to a gene: 4. CDR3 length equals 16 residues. The CDR3 sequence is CASSYSRTGGENTIYF. Here the CDR3 DNA reads TGTGCCAGCAGTTACTCGAGGACAGGGGGCGAAAACACCATATATTTT.

The chain carries TRBV19 and TRBJ1-2, with D tentatively TRBD1 (5 bases). CDR3 length equals 15 residues. Germline V CDR1 and CDR2: LNHDA, SQIVND (reference sequence). Between the trimmed V and J ends, which lost 6 bases and 3 bases, there was a span of 17 bases. CDR3 bases: TGTGCCAGTAGCCCGGGCAGGGCTCTTTACTATGGCTACACCTTC. The encoded protein is CASSPGRALYYGYTF.

The gene calls are TRBV7-2 and TRBJ2-5; 8 nucleotides line up with TRBD2. CDR3 length equals 16 residues. Germline V gene sequence: CDR1 SGHTA, CDR2 FQGNSA. V dropped 2 bases and J dropped 3; count of bases not matched to a gene: 8. The CDR3 loop is CASSLIRGGPKETQYF. CDR3 nucleotides: TGTGCCAGCAGCTTAATTCGGGGGGGCCCAAAAGAGACCCAGTACTTC.

V is TRBV27 and J is TRBJ2-3; unclear D gene. This CDR3 comprises 14 residues. Germline-derived CDR1 and CDR2 are MNHEY and SMNVEV (reference sequence). V lost 2 bases, J lost 3 bases, and 9 bases lay in between. The CDR3 loop reads CASSLMAPTDTQYF. For the CDR3, the DNA is TGTGCCAGCAGTTTAATGGCTCCTACAGATACGCAGTATTTT.

The chain has TRBV13 and TRBJ2-7; 11 bases are a match to TRBD1. The ends lost 1 base at V and 4 bases at J; junction bases unmatched: 9. This CDR3 comprises 17 residues. Per germline, CDR1 PRHDT and CDR2 FYEKMQ (reference sequence). The CDR3 DNA is TGTGCCAGCAGCTTAGACCCCCACGGGACAGGGGGTTACGAGCAGTACTTC. The encoded protein is CASSLDPHGTGGYEQYF.

V gene TRBV5-1 combines with J gene TRBJ2-3; the match to TRBD2 covers 10 bases. Germline loops: CDR1 SGHRS, CDR2 YFSETQ. This CDR3 is built from 17 residues. J lost 2 bases, V lost 4 bases, and 10 bases had no gene match. CDR3 nucleotides: TGCGCCAGCAGCCTCCCCCGAGCGGGGGGGATCACAGATACGCAGTATTTT. As protein: CASSLPRAGGITDTQYF.

The gene calls are TRBV30 and TRBJ2-1, with D perhaps matching TRBD1 or TRBD2 (6 bases each). V gave up 4 bases and J gave up 7 bases, with 14 bases separating them. The CDR3 length is 13 residues. Germline CDR1 is GTSNPN and CDR2 is SVGIG (reference sequence). The CDR3 sequence: CAWKRGASNEQFF. CDR3 nucleotides: TGTGCCTGGAAAAGGGGGGCGTCGAATGAGCAGTTCTTC. The full variable domain, rest sourced from reference TRBV30 and TRBJ2-1, is SQTIHQWPATLVQPVGSPLSLECTVEGTSNPNLYWYRQAAGRGLQLLFYSVGIGQISSEVPQNLSASRPQDRQFILSSKKLLLSDSGFYLCAWKRGASNEQFFGPGTRLTVL.

This clone was seen a few times. V gene TRBV9 combines with J gene TRBJ1-5, with 7 bases aligning to TRBD1. Trimming removed 4 bases from V and 5 bases from J; junction bases left unmatched: 3. The germline gives CDR1 SGDLS, CDR2 YYNGEE. The CDR3 runs 13 residues. In DNA, the CDR3 is TGTGCCAGCAGCTTAACAGGGGATCAGCCCCAGCATTTT. This gives the protein CASSLTGDQPQHF. The variable domain in full, with the rest retrieved from reference TRBV9 and TRBJ1-5, is DSGVTQTPKHLITATGQRVTLRCSPRSGDLSVYWYQQSLDQGLQFLIQYYNGEERAKGNILERFSAQQFPDLHSELNLSSLELGDSALYFCASSLTGDQPQHFGDGTRLSIL.